A selection of T cell receptor beta chains follows, all from one sample in a study of blood T cell repertoires in COVID-19. Measured with immunoSEQ multiplex PCR; TCRdb has only the in-frame clones, and not every one. The sample yields about 200,000 clones, about 80% seen once. Material: peripheral blood. The source of these receptors is a human donor with acute or convalescent COVID-19. The donor label of this sample is uncertain. CDR3s include the opening cysteine and the closing phenylalanine or tryptophan. Each record gives: clone size, V gene, D gene, J gene, CDR3 DNA, CDR3 protein. D genes are given only for firm matches. The listing skips clone size in some rows; elsewhere it reads once, few, many or a size class.

clone_size: .
v_call: TRBV6-5
d_call: TRBD1
j_call: TRBJ2-1
cdr3_nt: TGTGCCAGCAGGGCCGGGACAGGGGCCTACAATGAGCAGTTCTTC
cdr3_aa: CASRAGTGAYNEQFF

clone_size: .
v_call: TRBV27
d_call: TRBD2
j_call: TRBJ2-3
cdr3_nt: TGTGCCAGCAGCTTACTCGTGTTAGCGGGAGGAAAAGATACGCAGTATTTT
cdr3_aa: CASSLLVLAGGKDTQYF

clone_size: .
v_call: TRBV29-1
d_call: TRBD2
j_call: TRBJ2-7
cdr3_nt: TGCAGCGTCCTAGCGGGAGCTTACGAGCAGTACTTC
cdr3_aa: CSVLAGAYEQYF

clone_size: .
v_call: TRBV6-5
d_call: .
j_call: TRBJ2-3
cdr3_nt: TGTGCCAGCAGTTACAGGGGACTCCCGGGGGATACGCAGTATTTT
cdr3_aa: CASSYRGLPGDTQYF

clone_size: few
v_call: TRBV5-4
d_call: .
j_call: TRBJ1-6
cdr3_nt: TGTGCCAGCAGAGATTGGGGGCTAAATTCACCCCTCCACTTT
cdr3_aa: CASRDWGLNSPLHF

clone_size: .
v_call: TRBV18
d_call: .
j_call: TRBJ2-7
cdr3_nt: TGTGCCAGCTCACCAGTTGGCTTGGCGGCCTACGAGCAGTACTTC
cdr3_aa: CASSPVGLAAYEQYF

clone_size: .
v_call: TRBV7-2
d_call: TRBD2
j_call: TRBJ2-1
cdr3_nt: TGTGCCAGCAGCCTTAGCGGGACCTACAATGAGCAGTTCTTC
cdr3_aa: CASSLSGTYNEQFF

clone_size: .
v_call: TRBV27
d_call: .
j_call: TRBJ2-2
cdr3_nt: TGTGCCAGCAGTTTATCACAGGCAAAAATGGGCCGGGAGCTGTTTTTT
cdr3_aa: CASSLSQAKMGRELFF

clone_size: .
v_call: TRBV7-9
d_call: .
j_call: TRBJ2-3
cdr3_nt: TGTGCCAGCAGCTTATCGTCGGATACGCAGTATTTT
cdr3_aa: CASSLSSDTQYF

clone_size: .
v_call: TRBV18
d_call: .
j_call: TRBJ1-5
cdr3_nt: TGTGCCAGCTCACCTTCGGGAGATCAGCCCCAGCATTTT
cdr3_aa: CASSPSGDQPQHF

clone_size: .
v_call: TRBV3-1/TRBV3-2
d_call: .
j_call: TRBJ1-3
cdr3_nt: TGTGCCAGCAGCCAAGTGTCGGGGAGCTCTGGAAACACCATATATTTT
cdr3_aa: CASSQVSGSSGNTIYF

clone_size: .
v_call: TRBV5-8
d_call: .
j_call: TRBJ2-3
cdr3_nt: TGTGCCAGCAATCGAGCGGATACGCAGTATTTT
cdr3_aa: CASNRADTQYF

clone_size: .
v_call: TRBV29-1
d_call: TRBD2
j_call: TRBJ2-7
cdr3_nt: TGCAGCGTTAAGACTAGCGGTACTGGTGAGCAGTACTTC
cdr3_aa: CSVKTSGTGEQYF

clone_size: .
v_call: TRBV27
d_call: .
j_call: TRBJ2-5
cdr3_nt: TGTGCCAGCAGCCGACCTACAGGGCTTCAAGAGACCCAGTACTTC
cdr3_aa: CASSRPTGLQETQYF

clone_size: .
v_call: TRBV2
d_call: TRBD2
j_call: TRBJ2-3
cdr3_nt: TGTGCCAGCGGGACTAGCGGGAGTTATAGCACAGATACGCAGTATTTT
cdr3_aa: CASGTSGSYSTDTQYF

clone_size: .
v_call: TRBV30
d_call: .
j_call: TRBJ1-3
cdr3_nt: TGTGCCTGGAGCATCCGCAGGGTCTCTGGAAACACCATATATTTT
cdr3_aa: CAWSIRRVSGNTIYF

clone_size: .
v_call: TRBV3-1/TRBV3-2
d_call: .
j_call: TRBJ1-4
cdr3_nt: TGTGCCAGCAAGGGGTTCGGAAAACTGTTTTTT
cdr3_aa: CASKGFGKLFF

clone_size: .
v_call: TRBV12-5
d_call: TRBD2
j_call: TRBJ2-7
cdr3_nt: TGTGCTAGTGCCATTAGCGGGAGTAACTACGAGCAGTACTTC
cdr3_aa: CASAISGSNYEQYF

clone_size: .
v_call: TRBV11-3
d_call: TRBD2
j_call: TRBJ2-3
cdr3_nt: TGTGCCAGCAGCTTAGGGGACCCGGGGGGAACGCAGTATTTT
cdr3_aa: CASSLGDPGGTQYF

clone_size: .
v_call: TRBV7-2
d_call: TRBD1
j_call: TRBJ1-3
cdr3_nt: TGTGCCAGCAGCCTGGACAGGGGGCAGGGAAACACCATATATTTT
cdr3_aa: CASSLDRGQGNTIYF

clone_size: .
v_call: TRBV30
d_call: TRBD1
j_call: TRBJ1-5
cdr3_nt: TGTGCCTGGAGTGTACGGGACAGGGGATCTAGGCAGCCCCAGCATTTT
cdr3_aa: CAWSVRDRGSRQPQHF

clone_size: .
v_call: TRBV5-1
d_call: TRBD1
j_call: TRBJ2-5
cdr3_nt: TGCGCCAGCAGCCGCCCCGGGACAGGGGGCCAAGAGACCCAGTACTTC
cdr3_aa: CASSRPGTGGQETQYF

clone_size: .
v_call: TRBV7-9
d_call: .
j_call: TRBJ1-4
cdr3_nt: TGTGCCAGCAGCCTGGAGGGTGGAGTGAGTAATGAAAAACTGTTTTTT
cdr3_aa: CASSLEGGVSNEKLFF

clone_size: .
v_call: TRBV13
d_call: .
j_call: TRBJ2-2
cdr3_nt: TGTGCCAGCAGCCTCCGGGATAAGACCCAAGGGTGGACCGGGGAGCTGTTTTTT
cdr3_aa: CASSLRDKTQGWTGELFF

clone_size: .
v_call: TRBV29-1
d_call: TRBD1
j_call: TRBJ2-7
cdr3_nt: TGCAGCGCCAGGACAGGGGGCCGGTACGAGCAGTACTTC
cdr3_aa: CSARTGGRYEQYF

clone_size: .
v_call: TRBV18
d_call: TRBD1
j_call: TRBJ1-5
cdr3_nt: TGTGCCAGCTCACCTAGGACAGGGAGCAATCAGCCCCAGCATTTT
cdr3_aa: CASSPRTGSNQPQHF

clone_size: .
v_call: TRBV11-2
d_call: TRBD1
j_call: TRBJ2-1
cdr3_nt: TGTGCCAGCAGCTCGGGACAGGGGTACAATGAGCAGTTCTTC
cdr3_aa: CASSSGQGYNEQFF

clone_size: .
v_call: TRBV7-8
d_call: TRBD1
j_call: TRBJ1-1
cdr3_nt: TGTGCCAGCAGCGTGGGACAGGCGAGGACTGAAGCTTTCTTT
cdr3_aa: CASSVGQARTEAFF

clone_size: many
v_call: TRBV28
d_call: TRBD1
j_call: TRBJ2-2
cdr3_nt: TGTGCCAGCAGGGCGGGACAGGGGTTCACCGGGGAGCTGTTTTTT
cdr3_aa: CASRAGQGFTGELFF

clone_size: .
v_call: TRBV30
d_call: .
j_call: TRBJ1-1
cdr3_nt: TGTGCCTGGAAGACGGGAGGAGCTGAAGCTTTCTTT
cdr3_aa: CAWKTGGAEAFF

clone_size: once
v_call: TRBV11-1
d_call: .
j_call: TRBJ2-2
cdr3_nt: TGTGCCAGCAGCTTAGCGGGGGGAACCGGGGAGCTGTTTTTT
cdr3_aa: CASSLAGGTGELFF

clone_size: .
v_call: TRBV11-2
d_call: .
j_call: TRBJ2-1
cdr3_nt: TGTGCCAGCAGCTTTCCCACTAATGAGCAGTTCTTC
cdr3_aa: CASSFPTNEQFF

clone_size: .
v_call: TRBV27
d_call: .
j_call: TRBJ2-7
cdr3_nt: TGTGCCACGGGGGACCAGGGACCCTACGAGCAGTACTTC
cdr3_aa: CATGDQGPYEQYF

clone_size: once
v_call: TRBV5-1
d_call: .
j_call: TRBJ1-4
cdr3_nt: TGCGCCAGCAGCTCCACAGGCGGGGCCGAAAAACTGTTTTTT
cdr3_aa: CASSSTGGAEKLFF

clone_size: .
v_call: TRBV18
d_call: TRBD1
j_call: TRBJ2-1
cdr3_nt: TGTGCCAGCTCACCGGGAGGACAGGGGGGAAATGAGCAGTTCTTC
cdr3_aa: CASSPGGQGGNEQFF

clone_size: .
v_call: TRBV6-5
d_call: TRBD1
j_call: TRBJ1-1
cdr3_nt: TGTGCCAGCAGTTCCGCCGGGACAGTGGGCACTGAAGCTTTCTTT
cdr3_aa: CASSSAGTVGTEAFF

clone_size: .
v_call: TRBV3-1/TRBV3-2
d_call: TRBD2
j_call: TRBJ2-5
cdr3_nt: TGTGCCAGCAGCCAAGCTAGCGGACAAGAGACCCAGTACTTC
cdr3_aa: CASSQASGQETQYF

clone_size: .
v_call: TRBV30
d_call: TRBD1
j_call: TRBJ2-7
cdr3_nt: TGTGCCTGGAGACGAACGACAGGGGGCTTATACGAGCAGTACTTC
cdr3_aa: CAWRRTTGGLYEQYF

clone_size: .
v_call: TRBV7-2
d_call: .
j_call: TRBJ1-6
cdr3_nt: TGTGCCAGCAGCTTATTAGGGGCAGAGTCGATACCCCTCCACTTT
cdr3_aa: CASSLLGAESIPLHF

clone_size: .
v_call: TRBV3-1/TRBV3-2
d_call: TRBD1
j_call: TRBJ1-1
cdr3_nt: TGTGCCAGCAGCCGCCAGGGGGCCTCTGGATTGAACACTGAAGCTTTCTTT
cdr3_aa: CASSRQGASGLNTEAFF

clone_size: .
v_call: TRBV27
d_call: TRBD2
j_call: TRBJ2-7
cdr3_nt: TGTGCCAGCAGTTCCCCGGGACTAGCGGCCTACGAGCAGTACTTC
cdr3_aa: CASSSPGLAAYEQYF

clone_size: .
v_call: TRBV6-1
d_call: TRBD2
j_call: TRBJ2-2
cdr3_nt: TGTGCCAGCAGTGAACATCGGGTGGCGGGAGCCGGAGGGGGGGAGCTGTTTTTT
cdr3_aa: CASSEHRVAGAGGGELFF

clone_size: .
v_call: TRBV29-1
d_call: TRBD2
j_call: TRBJ2-1
cdr3_nt: TGCAGTTTCCATTCAGCGGGAGGGTACAATGAGCAGTTCTTC
cdr3_aa: CSFHSAGGYNEQFF

clone_size: .
v_call: TRBV28
d_call: TRBD2
j_call: TRBJ2-5
cdr3_nt: TGTGCCAGCAGTTTACCCAGCGGGAGGGCCCAGTACTTC
cdr3_aa: CASSLPSGRAQYF

clone_size: .
v_call: TRBV5-4
d_call: TRBD2
j_call: TRBJ2-1
cdr3_nt: TGTGCCAGCAGCCCGCTCCTAGCGGGGGGTTCCAATGAGCAGTTCTTC
cdr3_aa: CASSPLLAGGSNEQFF

clone_size: .
v_call: TRBV27
d_call: TRBD1
j_call: TRBJ1-2
cdr3_nt: TGTGCCAGCAGTTTTTGGGCAGGGGGCTATGGCTACACCTTC
cdr3_aa: CASSFWAGGYGYTF

clone_size: .
v_call: TRBV28
d_call: .
j_call: TRBJ2-6
cdr3_nt: TGTGCCAGCAGTTTAAGAGCCGCTGGGGCCAACGTCCTGACTTTC
cdr3_aa: CASSLRAAGANVLTF

clone_size: .
v_call: TRBV7-6
d_call: TRBD2
j_call: TRBJ2-1
cdr3_nt: TGTGCCAGCAGCCGCCGGCCAGCGGGAGGGTTCGACAATGAGCAGTTCTTC
cdr3_aa: CASSRRPAGGFDNEQFF

clone_size: .
v_call: TRBV30
d_call: .
j_call: TRBJ2-2
cdr3_nt: TGTGCCTGGAGCGATACAGACGGGGAGCTGTTTTTT
cdr3_aa: CAWSDTDGELFF

clone_size: .
v_call: TRBV19
d_call: TRBD1
j_call: TRBJ2-7
cdr3_nt: TGTGCCAGTAGTGAACCAACCGGGACAGGCGGCTACGAGCAGTACTTC
cdr3_aa: CASSEPTGTGGYEQYF

clone_size: .
v_call: TRBV7-2
d_call: TRBD2
j_call: TRBJ2-4
cdr3_nt: TGTGCCAGCAGCCTGACGGGGACTAGTTCCATTCAGTACTTC
cdr3_aa: CASSLTGTSSIQYF

clone_size: .
v_call: TRBV28
d_call: TRBD1
j_call: TRBJ2-7
cdr3_nt: TGTGCCAGCAGGGACAGGGGGCTTTCCTACGAGCAGTACTTC
cdr3_aa: CASRDRGLSYEQYF

clone_size: .
v_call: TRBV29-1
d_call: TRBD1
j_call: TRBJ2-7
cdr3_nt: TGCAGCGTTGAAAGTACAGGGGCGTCCTACGAGCAGTACTTC
cdr3_aa: CSVESTGASYEQYF